A selection of T cell receptor beta chains follows, all from one sample in a study of blood T cells in healthy people across ages. TCRdb passed the 5' RACE reads through MiXCR, listing each CDR3 protein once. Counted here are approximately 800,000 distinct CDR3 sequences, roughly 50% occurring once; the ten biggest clones make up approximately 41%. Sequenced input: blood. The receptors here all came from an elderly man in good health. CDR3s include the opening cysteine and the closing phenylalanine or tryptophan. The D gene is left open where the match is weak. The size of a clone is reported for some rows only, either as once, few or many, or as a class for expanded clones.

TRBV7-9	TRBJ2-5	TRBD2	few	TGTGCCAGCAGGGTAGCGGGAGAAGAAGAGACCCAGTACTTC	CASRVAGEEETQYF
TRBV5-1	TRBJ1-1	TRBD1	NA	TGCGCCAGCAGCCGGGACAGGTTAGGGACTGAAGCTTTCTTT	CASSRDRLGTEAFF
TRBV7-6	TRBJ1-4	NA	NA	TGTGCCAGCAGCTCACCAGGGCTGAGTGAAAAACTGTTTTTT	CASSSPGLSEKLFF
TRBV5-1	TRBJ2-7	NA	NA	TGCGCCAGCAGCACGTTTAGCGACGAGCAGTACTTC	CASSTFSDEQYF
TRBV6-6	TRBJ1-5	TRBD1	NA	TGTGCCAGCAGTGCCCGGGACAGGGGTCTCGCTCAGCCCCAGCATTTT	CASSARDRGLAQPQHF
TRBV9	TRBJ1-4	NA	once	TGTGCCGGTAGCGTAGGACTCTCTAATGAAAAACTGTTTTTT	CAGSVGLSNEKLFF
TRBV14	TRBJ2-6	NA	NA	TGTGCCAGCAGGGCACCTCAGTTCGGGGCCAACGTCCTGACTTTC	CASRAPQFGANVLTF
TRBV5-1	TRBJ2-1	NA	once	TGCGCCAGCAGCTTGGTAGGGGCGGAGGGCGATGAGCAGTTCTTC	CASSLVGAEGDEQFF
TRBV7-2	TRBJ2-3	TRBD1	many	TGTGCCAGCGGACAGGGGAGCACAGATACGCAGTATTTT	CASGQGSTDTQYF
TRBV3-1	TRBJ2-6	NA	NA	TGTGCCGGCAGCCACATCCGGGCTGGGGCCAACGTCCTGACTTTC	CAGSHIRAGANVLTF
TRBV28	TRBJ2-3	NA	NA	TGTGCCAGCAGTCCCGTAGCGATATACACAGATACGCAGTATTTT	CASSPVAIYTDTQYF
TRBV12-3/TRBV12-4	TRBJ2-1	NA	few	TGTGCCAGCACCCTATATGGTGGGGCGGATGAGCAGTTCTTC	CASTLYGGADEQFF
TRBV27	TRBJ2-7	TRBD1	NA	TGTGCCAGCAGTTTGGCGGGACAGGGATTTACCTACGAGCAGTACTTC	CASSLAGQGFTYEQYF
TRBV20-1	TRBJ2-2	TRBD1	NA	TGCAGTGCCAGACGACAGGGGAACACCGGGGAGCTGTTTTTT	CSARRQGNTGELFF
TRBV10-3	TRBJ2-7	NA	NA	TGTGCCATCAGTGTAGGGCAGGGTCTCGAGCAGTACTTC	CAISVGQGLEQYF
TRBV27	TRBJ2-6	NA	NA	TGTGCCAGCAGCTCACCGGAGGCTGGGGCCAACGTCCTGACTTTC	CASSSPEAGANVLTF
TRBV10-3	TRBJ2-7	TRBD2	NA	TGTGCCATCAGGCGGGAGCAGCACGAGCAGTACTTC	CAIRREQHEQYF